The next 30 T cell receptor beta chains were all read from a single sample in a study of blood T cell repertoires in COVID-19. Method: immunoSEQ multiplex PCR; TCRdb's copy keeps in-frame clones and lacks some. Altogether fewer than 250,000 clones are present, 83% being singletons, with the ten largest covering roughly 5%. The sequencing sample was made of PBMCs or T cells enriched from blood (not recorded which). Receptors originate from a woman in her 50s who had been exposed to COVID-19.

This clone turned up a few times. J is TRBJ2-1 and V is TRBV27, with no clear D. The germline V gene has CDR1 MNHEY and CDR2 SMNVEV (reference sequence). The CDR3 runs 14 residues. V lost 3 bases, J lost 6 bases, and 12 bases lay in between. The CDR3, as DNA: TGTGCCAGCAGTTTTTCGATACTAAGCAATGAGCAGTTCTTC. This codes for CASSFSILSNEQFF.

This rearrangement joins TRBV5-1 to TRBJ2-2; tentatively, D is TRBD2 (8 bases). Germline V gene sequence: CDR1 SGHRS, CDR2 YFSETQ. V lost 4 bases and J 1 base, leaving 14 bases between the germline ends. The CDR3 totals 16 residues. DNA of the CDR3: TGCGCCAGCAGCCCAGGGGGGACTAGGAACACCGGGGAGCTGTTTTTT. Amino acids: CASSPGGTRNTGELFF.

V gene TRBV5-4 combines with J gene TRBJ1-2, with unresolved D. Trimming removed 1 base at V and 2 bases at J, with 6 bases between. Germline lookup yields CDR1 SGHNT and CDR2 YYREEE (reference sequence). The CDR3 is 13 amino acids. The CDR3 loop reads CASSLPGNYGYTF. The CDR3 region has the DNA TGTGCCAGCAGCTTGCCGGGAAACTATGGCTACACCTTC.

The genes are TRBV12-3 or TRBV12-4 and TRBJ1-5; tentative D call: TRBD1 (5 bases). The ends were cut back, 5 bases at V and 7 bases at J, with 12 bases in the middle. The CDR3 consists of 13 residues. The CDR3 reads CASSMTESQPQHF. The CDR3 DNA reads TGTGCCAGCAGTATGACAGAAAGCCAGCCCCAGCATTTT.

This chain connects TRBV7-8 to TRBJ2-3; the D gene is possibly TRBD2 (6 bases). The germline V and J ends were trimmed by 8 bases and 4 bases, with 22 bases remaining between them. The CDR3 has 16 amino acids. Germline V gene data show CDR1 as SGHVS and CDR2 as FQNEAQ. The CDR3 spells CASSRAGSKVSDTQYF. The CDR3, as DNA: TGTGCCAGCTCTCGGGCGGGATCGAAGGTCTCAGATACGCAGTATTTT.

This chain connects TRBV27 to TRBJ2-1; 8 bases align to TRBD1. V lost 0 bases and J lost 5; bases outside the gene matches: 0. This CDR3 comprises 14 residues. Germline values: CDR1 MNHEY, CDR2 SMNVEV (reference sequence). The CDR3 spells CASSLSDRDNEQFF. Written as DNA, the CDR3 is TGTGCCAGCAGTTTATCGGACAGGGACAATGAGCAGTTCTTC.

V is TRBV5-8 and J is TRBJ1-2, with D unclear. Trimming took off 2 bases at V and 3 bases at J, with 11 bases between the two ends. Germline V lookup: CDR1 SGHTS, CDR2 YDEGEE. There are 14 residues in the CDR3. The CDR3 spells CASSFLQAHYGYTF. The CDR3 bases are TGTGCCAGCAGCTTTTTGCAGGCCCACTATGGCTACACCTTC.

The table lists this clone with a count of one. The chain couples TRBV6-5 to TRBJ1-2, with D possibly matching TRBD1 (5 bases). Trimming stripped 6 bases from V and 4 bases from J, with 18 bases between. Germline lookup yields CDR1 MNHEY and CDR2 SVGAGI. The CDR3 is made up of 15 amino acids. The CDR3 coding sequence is TGTGCCAGCAGCGAGAAGGGGTCAGACCTCTATGGCTACACCTTC. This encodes CASSEKGSDLYGYTF.

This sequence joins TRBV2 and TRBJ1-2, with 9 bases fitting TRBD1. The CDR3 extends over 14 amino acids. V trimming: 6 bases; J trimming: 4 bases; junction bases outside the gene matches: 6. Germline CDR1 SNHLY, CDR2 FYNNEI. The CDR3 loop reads CASRRGQGFYGYTF. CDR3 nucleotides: TGTGCCAGCAGGAGGGGACAGGGATTCTATGGCTACACCTTC.

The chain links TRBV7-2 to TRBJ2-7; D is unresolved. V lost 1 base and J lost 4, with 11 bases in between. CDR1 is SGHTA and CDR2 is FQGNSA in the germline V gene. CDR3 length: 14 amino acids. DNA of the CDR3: TGTGCCAGCAGCTTAGGCCCCAGGCTTTACGAGCAGTACTTC. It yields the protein CASSLGPRLYEQYF.

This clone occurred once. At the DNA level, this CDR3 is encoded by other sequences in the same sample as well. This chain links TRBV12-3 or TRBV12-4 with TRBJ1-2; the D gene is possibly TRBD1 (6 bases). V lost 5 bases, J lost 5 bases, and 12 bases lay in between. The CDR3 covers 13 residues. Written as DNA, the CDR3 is TGTGCCAGCAGTCGACAGGTTACGTATGGCTACACCTTC. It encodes CASSRQVTYGYTF.

CDR3 residues: CASSVQGGGYLQGPRTGELFF. The CDR3 bases are TGTGCCAGCAGCGTACAAGGAGGGGGTTACCTACAGGGGCCGAGGACCGGGGAGCTGTTTTTT. This chain connects TRBV9 to TRBJ2-2; tentative D call: TRBD1 (7 bases). Germline V lookup: CDR1 SGDLS, CDR2 YYNGEE. Trimming left V 1 base short and J 5 bases short, with 30 bases between. The CDR3 has 21 residues.

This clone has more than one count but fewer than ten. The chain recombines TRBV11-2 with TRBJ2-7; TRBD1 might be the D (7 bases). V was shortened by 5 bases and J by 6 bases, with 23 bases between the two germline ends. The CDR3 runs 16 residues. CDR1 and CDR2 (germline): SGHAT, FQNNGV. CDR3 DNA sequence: TGTGCCAGCAGCCACCGGGTGTGGAGGGGGCCTGGCGAGCAGTACTTC. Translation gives CASSHRVWRGPGEQYF.

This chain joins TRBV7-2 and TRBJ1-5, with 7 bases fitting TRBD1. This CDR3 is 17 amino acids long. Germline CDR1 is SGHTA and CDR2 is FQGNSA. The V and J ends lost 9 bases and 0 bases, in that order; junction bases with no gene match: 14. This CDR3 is CARQTTGTLDSNQPQHF. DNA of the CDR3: TGTGCCAGACAGACGACAGGGACTTTGGATAGCAATCAGCCCCAGCATTTT. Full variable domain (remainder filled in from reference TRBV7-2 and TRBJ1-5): GAGVSQSPSNKVTEKGKDVELRCDPISGHTALYWYRQSLGQGLEFLIYFQGNSAPDKSGLPSDRFSAERTGGSVSTLTIQRTQQEDSAVYLCARQTTGTLDSNQPQHFGDGTRLSIL.

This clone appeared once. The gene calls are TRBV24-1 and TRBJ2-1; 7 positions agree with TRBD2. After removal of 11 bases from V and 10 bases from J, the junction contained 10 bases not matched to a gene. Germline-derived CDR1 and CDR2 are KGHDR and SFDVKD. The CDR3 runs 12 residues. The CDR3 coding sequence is TGTGCCATCGGAGCGGGGATAGGGGAGCAGTTCTTC. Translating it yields CAIGAGIGEQFF.

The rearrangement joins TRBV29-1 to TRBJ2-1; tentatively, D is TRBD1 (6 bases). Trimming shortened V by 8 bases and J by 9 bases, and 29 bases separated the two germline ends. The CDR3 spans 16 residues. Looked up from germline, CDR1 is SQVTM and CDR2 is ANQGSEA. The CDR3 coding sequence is TGCAGCATCCCGAACAGCCCGACAGCTCCCAGGGGTGAGCAGTTCTTC. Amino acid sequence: CSIPNSPTAPRGEQFF.

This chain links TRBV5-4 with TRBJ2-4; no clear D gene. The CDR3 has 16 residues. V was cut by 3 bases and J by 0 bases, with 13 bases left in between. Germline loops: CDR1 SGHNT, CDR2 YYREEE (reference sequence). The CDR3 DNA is TGTGCCAGCAGCTCCGCGCCACCGGTAGCCAAAAACATTCAGTACTTC. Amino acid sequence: CASSSAPPVAKNIQYF.

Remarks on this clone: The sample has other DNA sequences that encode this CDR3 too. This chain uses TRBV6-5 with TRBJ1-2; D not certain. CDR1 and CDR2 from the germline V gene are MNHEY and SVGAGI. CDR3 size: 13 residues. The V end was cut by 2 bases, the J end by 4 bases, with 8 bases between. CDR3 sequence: CASSYPGGYGYTF. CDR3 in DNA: TGTGCCAGCAGTTACCCAGGAGGCTATGGCTACACCTTC.

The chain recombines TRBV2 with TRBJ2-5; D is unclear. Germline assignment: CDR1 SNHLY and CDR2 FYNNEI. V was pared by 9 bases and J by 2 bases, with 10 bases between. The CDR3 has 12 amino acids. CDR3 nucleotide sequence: TGTGCCAGGGGCCGCAATCAAGAGACCCAGTACTTC. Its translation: CARGRNQETQYF.

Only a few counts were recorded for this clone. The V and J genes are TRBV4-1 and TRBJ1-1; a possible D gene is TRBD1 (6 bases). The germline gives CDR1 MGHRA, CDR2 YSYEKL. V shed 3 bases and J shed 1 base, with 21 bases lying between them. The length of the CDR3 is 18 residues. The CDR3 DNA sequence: TGCGCCAGCAGCCAGGCCCCATCAGGGGTAGGGGGGAACACTGAAGCTTTCTTT. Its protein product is CASSQAPSGVGGNTEAFF.

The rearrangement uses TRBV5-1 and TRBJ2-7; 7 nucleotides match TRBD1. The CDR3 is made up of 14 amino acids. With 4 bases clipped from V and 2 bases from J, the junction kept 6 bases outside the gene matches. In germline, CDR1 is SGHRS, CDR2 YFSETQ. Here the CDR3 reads CASSVTGTTYEQYF. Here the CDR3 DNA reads TGCGCCAGCAGCGTGACAGGGACAACCTACGAGCAGTACTTC.

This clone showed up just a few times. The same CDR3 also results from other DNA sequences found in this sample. The CDR3 DNA sequence: TGTGCCTCTGGGGGGAGCACTGAAGCTTTCTTT. It is translated as CASGGSTEAFF. This chain links TRBV7-9 with TRBJ1-1, with D possibly TRBD1 on 5 matching bases. V lost 11 bases and J lost 4, with 11 bases in between. The CDR3 length is 11 residues. Germline values: CDR1 SEHNR, CDR2 FQNEAQ (reference sequence).

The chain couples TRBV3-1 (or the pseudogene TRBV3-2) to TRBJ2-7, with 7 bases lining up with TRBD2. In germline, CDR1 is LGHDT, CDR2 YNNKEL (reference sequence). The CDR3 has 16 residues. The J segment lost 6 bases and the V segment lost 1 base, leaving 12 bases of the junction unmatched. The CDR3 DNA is TGTGCCAGCAGCCAAGCCGGGACTAAGAGTCTGGGCGAGCAGTACTTC. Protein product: CASSQAGTKSLGEQYF.

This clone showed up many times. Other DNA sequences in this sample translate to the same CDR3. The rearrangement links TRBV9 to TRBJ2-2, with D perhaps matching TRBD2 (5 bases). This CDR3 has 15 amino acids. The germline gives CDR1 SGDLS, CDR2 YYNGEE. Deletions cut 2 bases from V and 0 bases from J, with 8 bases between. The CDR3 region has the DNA TGTGCCAGCAGCGTTCGGGGAACGAACACCGGGGAGCTGTTTTTT. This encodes CASSVRGTNTGELFF.

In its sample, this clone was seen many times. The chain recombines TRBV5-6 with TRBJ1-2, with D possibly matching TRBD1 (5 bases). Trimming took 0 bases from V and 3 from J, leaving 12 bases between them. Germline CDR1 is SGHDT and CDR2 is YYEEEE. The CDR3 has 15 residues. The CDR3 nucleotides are TGTGCCAGCAGCTTGGGGCTGGGGCGCGACTATGGCTACACCTTC. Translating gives CASSLGLGRDYGYTF.

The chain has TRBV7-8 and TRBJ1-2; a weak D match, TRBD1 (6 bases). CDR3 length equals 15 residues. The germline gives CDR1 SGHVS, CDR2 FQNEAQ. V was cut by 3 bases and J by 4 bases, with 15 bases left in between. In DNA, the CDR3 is TGTGCCAGCAGCTTTTATTCAGGGGATGGCTATGGCTACACCTTC. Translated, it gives CASSFYSGDGYGYTF. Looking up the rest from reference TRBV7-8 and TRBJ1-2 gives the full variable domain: GAGVSQSPRYKVAKRGQDVALRCDPISGHVSLFWYQQALGQGPEFLTYFQNEAQLDKSGLPSDRFFAERPEGSVSTLKIQRTQQEDSAVYLCASSFYSGDGYGYTFGSGTRLTVV.

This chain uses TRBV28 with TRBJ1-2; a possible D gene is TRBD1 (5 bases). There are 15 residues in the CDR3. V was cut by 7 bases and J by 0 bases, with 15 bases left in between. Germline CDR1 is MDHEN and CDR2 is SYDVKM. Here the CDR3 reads CASMTGGWANYGYTF. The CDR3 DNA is TGTGCCAGCATGACTGGGGGGTGGGCTAACTATGGCTACACCTTC.

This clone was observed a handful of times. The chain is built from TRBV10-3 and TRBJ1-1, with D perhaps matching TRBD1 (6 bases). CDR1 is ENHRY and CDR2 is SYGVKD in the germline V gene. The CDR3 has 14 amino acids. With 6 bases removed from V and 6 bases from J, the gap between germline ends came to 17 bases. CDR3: CAIRSPTGLAEAFF. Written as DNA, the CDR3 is TGTGCCATCAGGTCTCCCACAGGGTTGGCTGAAGCTTTCTTT.

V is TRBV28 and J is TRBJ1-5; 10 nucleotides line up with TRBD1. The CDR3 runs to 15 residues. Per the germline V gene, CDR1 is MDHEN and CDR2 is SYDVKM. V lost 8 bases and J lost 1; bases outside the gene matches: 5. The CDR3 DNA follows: TGTGCCAGCGCAGACAGGGGGCCGAGCAATCAGCCCCAGCATTTT. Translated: CASADRGPSNQPQHF.

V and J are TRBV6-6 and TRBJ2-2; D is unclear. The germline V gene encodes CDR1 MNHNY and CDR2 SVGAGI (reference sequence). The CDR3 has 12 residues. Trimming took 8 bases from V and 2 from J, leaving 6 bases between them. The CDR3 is CASGVNTGELFF. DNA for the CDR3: TGTGCCAGCGGAGTTAACACCGGGGAGCTGTTTTTT.